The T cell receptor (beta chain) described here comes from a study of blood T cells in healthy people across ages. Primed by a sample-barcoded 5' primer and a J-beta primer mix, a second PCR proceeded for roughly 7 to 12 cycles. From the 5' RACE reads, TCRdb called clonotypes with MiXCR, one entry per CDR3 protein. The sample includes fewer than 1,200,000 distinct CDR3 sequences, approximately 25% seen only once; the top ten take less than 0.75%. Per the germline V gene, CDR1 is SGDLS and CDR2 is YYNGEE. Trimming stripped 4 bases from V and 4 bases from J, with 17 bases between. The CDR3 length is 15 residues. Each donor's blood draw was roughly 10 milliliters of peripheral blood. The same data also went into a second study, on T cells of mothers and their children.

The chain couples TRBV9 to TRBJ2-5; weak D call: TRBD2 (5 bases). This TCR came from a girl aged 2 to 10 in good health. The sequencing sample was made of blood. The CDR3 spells CASSTTSGLGETQYF. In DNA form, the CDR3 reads TGTGCCAGCAGCACCACTAGTGGCCTGGGAGAGACCCAGTACTTC.